This T cell receptor (beta chain) was observed in a study of T-cell reconstitution after alpha-beta-depleted transplantation in children. Broader study findings: Surviving recipient T cells and thymic progenitors underlay high day-60 TCRbeta diversity in some patients. Newly made T cells mostly supplied T-cell counts and diversity one year after transplant. Reportedly, roughly two months post-transplant, alpha-beta T cells arose from several hundred expanded graft clones.

A TCRbeta library incorporating unique molecular identifiers was prepared. TCRdb recomputed calls from the PCR reads with MiXCR, one row per CDR3 protein. The sample shows 440,000 or so distinct CDR3 sequences, around two fifths of them seen only once. This clonotype was detected many times. Its antigen is currently unknown. Germline CDR1 is SNHLY and CDR2 is FYNNEI. Deletions cut 3 bases from V and 4 bases from J, with 7 bases between. The CDR3 totals 13 residues. The genes are TRBV2 and TRBJ2-1; no clear D gene. Material: PBMCs, obtained before TCRalphabeta/CD19-depleted stem cell transplant. This clonotype was sampled from a girl aged 2 to 9 with aplastic anemia, due to receive a stem cell transplant. The CDR3 protein is CASSDPEYNEQFF. The CDR3 region has the DNA TGTGCCAGCAGTGATCCGGAGTACAATGAGCAGTTCTTC.